A selection of T cell receptor beta chains follows, all from one sample in a study of memory CD4+ T cells and cytomegalovirus serostatus. The assay was immunoSEQ multiplex PCR, and TCRdb's table has in-frame clones only and misses some. The table records tens of thousands of clones, roughly three quarters of them present only once. The sample comprised memory CD4+ T cells from blood. Receptor source: an adult in good health and CMV-seronegative. CDR3s include the opening cysteine and the closing phenylalanine or tryptophan. A D gene is named only where the DNA matches it firmly. Only some rows state a clone size, as once, few, many or a class for expanded clones.

TRBV2,TRBJ2-3,TRBD2,-,TGTGCCAGCAGGGGACTAGCGGGGACGGCAGATACGCAGTATTTT,CASRGLAGTADTQYF
TRBV6-6,TRBJ2-3,-,once,TGTGCCAGCAGTTCACAGATCGCTAGCACAGATACGCAGTATTTT,CASSSQIASTDTQYF
TRBV6-5,TRBJ2-7,TRBD1,-,TGTGCCAGCAGAGGACAGGGCTACGAGCAGTACTTC,CASRGQGYEQYF
TRBV7-6,TRBJ2-2,-,-,TGTGCCAGCAGCTTAGGGCTGGGACGGGGCACCGGGGAGCTGTTTTTT,CASSLGLGRGTGELFF
TRBV7-6,TRBJ2-1,-,once,TGTGCCAGCAGCTTGGACGCCCGTAGGGGTGAGCAGTTCTTC,CASSLDARRGEQFF
TRBV2,TRBJ2-1,-,-,TGTGCCAGCAGTACTTTTAGCGGTAATTACAATGAGCAGTTCTTC,CASSTFSGNYNEQFF
TRBV2,TRBJ2-5,TRBD2,-,TGTGCCAGCAGGGGAGGACTAGCGGGTCATGGGAGTGAGACCCAGTACTTC,CASRGGLAGHGSETQYF
TRBV4-2,TRBJ1-2,-,-,TGTGCCAGCAGCCAACTAGGACAGAACTATGGCTACACCTTC,CASSQLGQNYGYTF
TRBV6-1,TRBJ1-4,-,medium-sized,TGTGCCAGCATCGGGGGGGAAAAACTGTTTTTT,CASIGGEKLFF
TRBV5-6,TRBJ2-1,TRBD2,-,TGTGCCAGCAGCTTTGGCGGGGGATACAATGAGCAGTTCTTC,CASSFGGGYNEQFF
TRBV2,TRBJ1-5,-,-,TGTGCCAGCAGTGAAGGCCCCTCCGGGGCCAGTCAGCCCCAGCATTTT,CASSEGPSGASQPQHF
TRBV30,TRBJ1-5,-,-,TGTGCCTGGAACAGGGCCGACCAGCCCCAGCATTTT,CAWNRADQPQHF
TRBV9,TRBJ1-3,-,-,TGTGCCAGCAGCGTAGCCCCCGCAAACTCTGGAAACACCATATATTTT,CASSVAPANSGNTIYF
TRBV4-1,TRBJ2-1,TRBD1,-,TGCGCCAGCAGCCATTCCGGGACAGGGATCAATGAGCAGTTCTTC,CASSHSGTGINEQFF
TRBV7-2,TRBJ1-2,-,-,TGTGCCAGCAGCTTAGGTAGATTGGGGCGCGAGGGCTACACCTTC,CASSLGRLGREGYTF
TRBV7-9,TRBJ2-7,TRBD1,-,TGTGCCAGCAGCCGCCGAGACATGCAGGGGGTTAACTACGAGCAGTACTTC,CASSRRDMQGVNYEQYF
TRBV7-9,TRBJ1-4,TRBD1,-,TGTGCCAGCAGCTCGACAGGGTTGGGGGAAAAACTGTTTTTT,CASSSTGLGEKLFF
TRBV7-2,TRBJ2-7,-,-,TGTGCCAGCAGCTTATCCATCTACGAGCAGTACTTC,CASSLSIYEQYF
TRBV12-5,TRBJ2-3,-,few,TGTGCTAGTGGTTTGAATAGTAGATTAGGGGGAAGGTGGCCAGATACGCAGTATTTT,CASGLNSRLGGRWPDTQYF
TRBV6-1,TRBJ2-1,-,-,TGTGCCAGCACCCCCCAGATTTCCAATGAGCAGTTCTTC,CASTPQISNEQFF
TRBV19,TRBJ1-1,-,few,TGTGCCAGTAGTATAGAACCCCGGGGAGAAGCTTTCTTT,CASSIEPRGEAFF
TRBV9,TRBJ1-2,TRBD1,-,TGTGCCAGCAGCGCGGGGACAGGGGGCAATTATGGCTACACCTTC,CASSAGTGGNYGYTF
TRBV5-1,TRBJ2-5,-,once,TGCGCCAGCAGCAACGAGGGAACAGGAGGTTTGAGAGGGACCCAGTACTTC,CASSNEGTGGLRGTQYF
TRBV7-8,TRBJ2-7,TRBD1,-,TGTGCCAGCAGCCGCCCGTTTAGGGACAGGGGATACGAGCAGTACTTC,CASSRPFRDRGYEQYF
TRBV6-6,TRBJ1-6,-,-,TGTGCCAGCAGCCAAGGATTCTGGTCACCCCTCCACTTT,CASSQGFWSPLHF
TRBV5-5,TRBJ1-2,-,-,TGTGCCAGCAGCTTGGCTGCCGGAGCTAACTATGGCTACACCTTC,CASSLAAGANYGYTF
TRBV6-1,TRBJ1-3,-,-,TGTGCCAGTAGTGTAATCTCTGGAAACACCATATATTTT,CASSVISGNTIYF
TRBV30,TRBJ1-1,-,-,TGTGCCTGGAGTCCCCAAAGGAACACTGAAGCTTTCTTT,CAWSPQRNTEAFF
TRBV18,TRBJ2-2,-,-,TGTGCCAGCTCACCGGTAGCCCCGAACACCGGGGAGCTGTTTTTT,CASSPVAPNTGELFF
TRBV14,TRBJ2-3,-,-,TGTGCCAGCAGCCAAGTTTGGGGGGTTGGAGATACGCAGTATTTT,CASSQVWGVGDTQYF
TRBV6-5,TRBJ2-4,-,-,TGTGCCAGCAGTTACTCGTTTAATACTGCCAAAAACATTCAGTACTTC,CASSYSFNTAKNIQYF
TRBV18,TRBJ2-3,TRBD2,-,TGTGCCAGCTCACAGACTAGCGGGCCAATCGCAACTAGCACAGATACGCAGTATTTT,CASSQTSGPIATSTDTQYF
TRBV5-1,TRBJ1-5,-,-,TGCGCCAGCAGCCCGGTGGGGGGATTCAATCAGCCCCAGCATTTT,CASSPVGGFNQPQHF
TRBV6-5,TRBJ2-7,TRBD2,-,TGTGCCAGCAGTGGGAAGCGGGGGGTTTTTTCCGAGCAGTACTTC,CASSGKRGVFSEQYF
TRBV25-1,TRBJ2-3,-,-,TGTGCCAGCAGTGTCAGCGGGAGCACAGATACGCAGTATTTT,CASSVSGSTDTQYF
TRBV10-1,TRBJ1-1,-,once,TGCGCCAGCAGTCGGGACAAGAACACTGAAGCTTTCTTT,CASSRDKNTEAFF
TRBV21-1,TRBJ2-7,-,few,TGTGCCAGCAGCAAAAGATGGGAGCAGTACTTC,CASSKRWEQYF
TRBV30,TRBJ2-2,TRBD1,-,TGTGCCTGCTCCGGGACAGTGGTCGGCGGGGAGCTGTTTTTT,CACSGTVVGGELFF
TRBV6-5,TRBJ2-2,-,-,TGTGCCAGCAGTCTACAGGGGACTAACACCGGGGAGCTGTTTTTT,CASSLQGTNTGELFF
TRBV28,TRBJ2-4,-,-,TGTGCCAGCAGGGTGGGCCGATCCAAAAACATTCAGTACTTC,CASRVGRSKNIQYF
TRBV6-1,TRBJ1-1,-,-,TGTGCCAGCAGTGAAAGGGGGGGCGCGGTGGGCACTGAAGCTTTCTTT,CASSERGGAVGTEAFF
TRBV30,TRBJ1-2,-,-,TGTGCCTGGAGTTTAGGACACTCGGACTATGGCTACACCTTC,CAWSLGHSDYGYTF
TRBV4-2,TRBJ1-4,-,-,TGTGCCAGCAGCCAAGATCCGGGCCCAACCATAAATGAAAAACTGTTTTTT,CASSQDPGPTINEKLFF
TRBV7-9,TRBJ1-1,TRBD1,few,TGTGCCAGCAGCGACAGGGGGGGAGGGGACACTGAAGCTTTCTTT,CASSDRGGGDTEAFF
TRBV19,TRBJ2-2,TRBD2,-,TGTGCCAGTTTTGCGGGGGGCGGCACCGGGGAGCTGTTTTTT,CASFAGGGTGELFF
TRBV7-8,TRBJ2-2,-,-,TGTGCCAGCAGCTTGTCTGGCAGCCGGGCCGGGGAGCTGTTTTTT,CASSLSGSRAGELFF
TRBV5-4,TRBJ2-3,TRBD2,-,TGTGCCAGCAGCGTCGCTGGAGCGGGGGTTGGGACGCAGTATTTT,CASSVAGAGVGTQYF
TRBV7-8,TRBJ1-4,-,-,TGTGCCAGCAGCTTAGGGGCAGGGAGTGAAAAACTGTTTTTT,CASSLGAGSEKLFF
TRBV18,TRBJ2-5,-,-,TGTGCCAGCTCACCACCGGGGCAAGAGACCCAGTACTTC,CASSPPGQETQYF
TRBV7-9,TRBJ1-4,TRBD1,-,TGTGCCAGCAGCCCGGGACAGGGGGATTATGAAAAACTGTTTTTT,CASSPGQGDYEKLFF
TRBV7-2,TRBJ1-2,-,-,TGTGCCAGCAGCGCCGGACATGACTATGGCTACACCTTC,CASSAGHDYGYTF
TRBV10-3,TRBJ2-2,-,few,TGTGCCATCAGTGGAACCGTCACCGGGGAGCTGTTTTTT,CAISGTVTGELFF
TRBV5-6,TRBJ2-5,-,-,TGTGCCAGCACCCAACAGGGCTCCAAGGCCCAGTACTTC,CASTQQGSKAQYF
TRBV7-7,TRBJ2-2,TRBD1,-,TGTGCCAGCAGCTCGACAGGGGGTAAAACCGGGGAGCTGTTTTTT,CASSSTGGKTGELFF
TRBV27,TRBJ1-6,-,once,TGTGCCAGCAGTCTCACCTTGGTTTCGTGGAATTCACCCCTCCACTTT,CASSLTLVSWNSPLHF
TRBV5-6,TRBJ2-1,TRBD2,-,TGTGCCAGCAGCTTGTCGGGGGGGAAATACAATGAGCAGTTCTTC,CASSLSGGKYNEQFF
TRBV5-1,TRBJ1-3,-,-,TGCGCCAGCAGTCCGGGGGCGAATATCGGAAACACCATATATTTT,CASSPGANIGNTIYF